Following are 25 T cell receptor beta chains from one sample sequenced in a study of cytomegalovirus exposure and HLA in healthy donors. PCR was performed using 60 Vbeta and 13 Jbeta primers. Profiled with immunoSEQ multiplex PCR; TCRdb holds only in-frame clones, not every one. This table holds 90,000 to 100,000 clones, more than 70% found once. Sequenced input: PBMCs. All receptors derive from a woman aged 55-75 years in good health and CMV-seropositive.

This clone appeared once. The chain joins TRBV27 to TRBJ2-3; the D gene is possibly TRBD1 (5 bases). The CDR3 consists of 16 residues. Per germline, CDR1 MNHEY and CDR2 SMNVEV (reference sequence). V dropped 2 bases and J dropped 2 bases, with 14 bases sitting between them. The CDR3 sequence is CASSLLPPGNTDTQYF. The CDR3 DNA reads as TGTGCCAGCAGTTTACTTCCGCCAGGGAACACAGATACGCAGTATTTT.

This chain links TRBV5-4 with TRBJ2-1, with TRBD2 as a possible D gene (5 bases). V lost 3 bases and J lost 9, with 7 bases in between. The CDR3 has 11 amino acids. In germline, CDR1 is SGHNT, CDR2 YYREEE (reference sequence). CDR3 region: CASSYEGEQFF. The CDR3 DNA reads as TGTGCCAGCAGCTATGAGGGTGAGCAGTTCTTC.

The J gene is TRBJ1-2, the V gene TRBV7-9; D is ambiguous. CDR3 length equals 12 residues. V was shortened by 2 bases and J by 4 bases, with 5 bases between the two germline ends. In germline, CDR1 is SEHNR, CDR2 FQNEAQ (reference sequence). The CDR3 sequence: CASSLLAYGYTF. The CDR3 DNA reads as TGTGCCAGCAGCTTATTGGCCTATGGCTACACCTTC. Full variable domain (outside the CDR3, taken from reference TRBV7-9 and TRBJ1-2): DTGVSQNPRHKITKRGQNVTFRCDPISEHNRLYWYRQTLGQGPEFLTYFQNEAQLEKSRLLSDRFSAERPKGSFSTLEIQRTEQGDSAMYLCASSLLAYGYTFGSGTRLTVV.

This chain links TRBV27 with TRBJ2-7, with D maybe TRBD1 (5 bases). Germline values: CDR1 MNHEY, CDR2 SMNVEV (reference sequence). Trimming removed 5 bases at V and 6 bases at J, with 8 bases between. The CDR3 length is 11 residues. In DNA form, the CDR3 reads TGTGCCAGCAGTGCCACAGGCGAGCAGTACTTC. It is translated as CASSATGEQYF.

The chain joins TRBV28 to TRBJ2-1, with 10 positions matching TRBD2. In germline, CDR1 is MDHEN, CDR2 SYDVKM. The CDR3 contains 13 residues. The trim removed 6 bases at V and 7 bases at J, leaving 3 bases unmatched. CDR3 nucleotide sequence: TGTGCCAGCAGAGCGGGAGGGAGAAATGAGCAGTTCTTC. Translation gives CASRAGGRNEQFF.

The V gene is TRBV10-1, the J gene TRBJ2-2, with 9 bases fitting TRBD2. Unmatched junction bases numbered 5, after V lost 5 bases and J lost 4 bases. The CDR3 consists of 15 residues. Looked up from germline, CDR1 is WNHNN and CDR2 is SYGVQD (reference sequence). As DNA, the CDR3 is TGCGCCAGCAGTCGGCTAGCGGGATTCACCGGGGAGCTGTTTTTT. Its protein is CASSRLAGFTGELFF.

This chain links TRBV19 with TRBJ2-1, with 8 bases matching TRBD2. Germline V CDR1 and CDR2: LNHDA, SQIVND (reference sequence). The CDR3 is made up of 15 amino acids. The trim removed 3 bases at V and 8 bases at J, leaving 9 bases unmatched. CDR3 sequence: CASSITSGRVDEQFF. CDR3 nucleotide sequence: TGTGCCAGTAGTATTACCAGCGGGAGAGTGGATGAGCAGTTCTTC.

V gene TRBV5-1 combines with J gene TRBJ1-1; D ambiguous. V lost 5 bases to trimming and J lost 7 bases, with 6 bases between them. CDR1 is SGHRS, CDR2 YFSETQ, per germline. The CDR3 sequence is 10 residues long. CDR3 amino acids: CASRSGEAFF. The CDR3 DNA follows: TGCGCCAGCAGGAGCGGTGAAGCTTTCTTT.

This clone was seen many times. J is TRBJ1-1 and V is TRBV15, with TRBD1 matching over 7 bases. This CDR3 has 12 amino acids. With 5 bases clipped from V and 8 bases from J, the junction kept 5 bases outside the gene matches. Germline loops: CDR1 LNHNV, CDR2 YYDKDF (reference sequence). Here the CDR3 DNA reads TGTGCCACCAGCTCCCCGGACAGGGAAGCTTTCTTT. Its translation is CATSSPDREAFF.

A word on this clone: One end of the junction does not line up with germline, which may come from a read error. The gene calls are TRBV14 and TRBJ2-1, with 11 bases identical to TRBD2. The CDR3 runs 15 residues. Germline V CDR1 and CDR2: SGHDN, FVKESK. CDR3 DNA sequence: TGTGTCAGCAGCCCAACTAGCGGGGGATACAATGAGCAGTTCTTC. This translates into CVSSPTSGGYNEQFF.

CDR3 sequence (DNA): TGCGCCAGCAGCTTGGGGGGATCCGGGACAGGGGGGATCTATGGCTACACCTTC. Translating it yields CASSLGGSGTGGIYGYTF. The V and J genes are TRBV5-1 and TRBJ1-2; TRBD1 aligns across 11 bases. The V segment lost 0 bases and the J segment 4 bases; nucleotides outside the gene matches: 11. Germline V gene sequence: CDR1 SGHRS, CDR2 YFSETQ. The length of the CDR3 is 18 residues.

This clone appeared a few times. The V and J genes are TRBV19 and TRBJ2-7; 11 bases are a match to TRBD2. V was pared by 5 bases and J by 2 bases, with 11 bases of the junction left unmatched. The CDR3 totals 17 residues. From germline, CDR1 is LNHDA and CDR2 SQIVND (reference sequence). In nucleotides, the CDR3 is TGTGCCAGTAGTTATACCGGGACTAGCGGACCGACCTACGAGCAGTACTTC. Translated, it gives CASSYTGTSGPTYEQYF. Using reference TRBV19 and TRBJ2-7 for the parts outside the CDR3, the full variable domain is DGGITQSPKYLFRKEGQNVTLSCEQNLNHDAMYWYRQDPGQGLRLIYYSQIVNDFQKGDIAEGYSVSREKKESFPLTVTSAQKNPTAFYLCASSYTGTSGPTYEQYFGPGTRLTVT.

This clone turned up a few times. The chain is built from TRBV5-4 and TRBJ1-4, with 7 bases matching TRBD1. The CDR3 has 15 residues. Germline V CDR1 and CDR2: SGHNT, YYREEE (reference sequence). The V and J ends lost 4 bases and 6 bases, in that order; junction bases with no gene match: 9. The CDR3 spells CASSPAWGTDEKLFF. DNA for the CDR3: TGTGCCAGCAGCCCCGCGTGGGGGACAGATGAAAAACTGTTTTTT.

The chain is built from TRBV19 and TRBJ1-1, with 9 bases matching TRBD1. Germline V gene sequence: CDR1 LNHDA, CDR2 SQIVND (reference sequence). V dropped 5 bases and J dropped 4; count of bases not matched to a gene: 8. This CDR3 comprises 15 residues. The CDR3 here is CASSPRQGGITEAFF. The CDR3 DNA sequence: TGTGCCAGTAGTCCCCGACAGGGGGGGATCACTGAAGCTTTCTTT.

This clone has just one count. V is TRBV30 and J is TRBJ1-3; 9 nucleotides match TRBD1. V lost 3 bases, J lost 0 bases, and 6 bases stayed unmatched. This CDR3 has 16 residues. Germline V gene data show CDR1 as GTSNPN and CDR2 as SVGIG (reference sequence). This chain's CDR3 is CAWRDRGSASGNTIYF. CDR3 bases: TGTGCCTGGAGGGACAGGGGTTCGGCCTCTGGAAACACCATATATTTT.

The gene calls are TRBV10-3 and TRBJ2-3; TRBD2 might be the D (6 bases). Germline CDR1 reads ENHRY; CDR2 reads SYGVKD. The CDR3 has 12 residues. V dropped 10 bases and J dropped 1 base, with 9 bases sitting between them. In DNA, the CDR3 is TGTGCCACCTGGGGGGGCACAGATACGCAGTATTTT. Translating it yields CATWGGTDTQYF.

The chain has TRBV28 and TRBJ1-5; possible D gene TRBD1, 6 bases. The CDR3 is made up of 13 amino acids. Trimming pared 8 bases from V and 4 bases from J, leaving 12 bases between. Germline lookup yields CDR1 MDHEN and CDR2 SYDVKM. CDR3 residues: CASQTGPNQPQHF. CDR3 in DNA: TGTGCCAGCCAGACAGGCCCGAATCAGCCCCAGCATTTT.

The chain recombines TRBV30 with TRBJ2-5, with TRBD2 matching over 15 bases. The CDR3 extends over 16 amino acids. Germline lookup yields CDR1 GTSNPN and CDR2 SVGIG (reference sequence). The trim removed 1 base at V and 4 bases at J, leaving 4 bases unmatched. The CDR3 region is CAWSEGLAGGLETQYF. The CDR3, as DNA: TGTGCCTGGAGTGAGGGACTAGCGGGAGGATTAGAGACCCAGTACTTC.

This sequence joins TRBV2 and TRBJ1-5; possible D gene TRBD1, 5 bases. In germline, CDR1 is SNHLY, CDR2 FYNNEI. The CDR3 is 14 amino acids. Trimming left V 5 bases short and J 4 bases short, with 12 bases between. CDR3 protein: CASSLRQINQPQHF. CDR3 nucleotides: TGTGCCAGCAGTCTTAGACAGATTAATCAGCCCCAGCATTTT.

The count of this clone is one. The V gene is TRBV5-4, the J gene TRBJ2-7, with D maybe TRBD2 (5 bases). Germline values: CDR1 SGHNT, CDR2 YYREEE (reference sequence). V was clipped by 3 bases and J by 2 bases, with 15 bases between them. The CDR3 consists of 15 residues. The CDR3 nucleotides are TGTGCCAGCAGCTCGGCGATCGGGAAACCCTACGAGCAGTACTTC. Its translation is CASSSAIGKPYEQYF.

The gene calls are TRBV5-5 and TRBJ1-1, with D possibly matching TRBD1 (6 bases). The CDR3 loop spans 12 amino acids. In germline, CDR1 is SGHKS, CDR2 YYEKEE (reference sequence). V was cut by 2 bases and J by 5 bases, with 7 bases left in between. The CDR3 DNA reads TGTGCCAGCAGCTTCAGGGGAACTGAAGCTTTCTTT. The encoded protein is CASSFRGTEAFF.

The V and J genes are TRBV6-5 and TRBJ1-4; 11 bases agree with TRBD1. This CDR3 is 14 amino acids long. V dropped 2 bases and J dropped 8; count of bases not matched to a gene: 1. Germline V gene data show CDR1 as MNHEY and CDR2 as SVGAGI. The CDR3 loop reads CASSYGTGGEKLFF. The CDR3 nucleotides read TGTGCCAGCAGTTACGGGACAGGGGGAGAAAAACTGTTTTTT.

The gene calls are TRBV5-1 and TRBJ2-1; possibly TRBD1 for D (5 bases). Trimming left V 0 bases short and J 6 bases short, with 13 bases between. The CDR3 spans 15 residues. Germline CDR1 and CDR2: SGHRS and YFSETQ. CDR3 DNA sequence: TGCGCCAGCAGCTTGGATATAGGGGCCGGCAATGAGCAGTTCTTC. It is translated as CASSLDIGAGNEQFF.

The chain recombines TRBV29-1 with TRBJ2-5; perhaps TRBD2 as D (7 bases). The J call may be mistaken, given a closer DNA end match to TRBJ2-7. The CDR3 sequence is 15 residues long. Germline V gene lookup returns CDR1 SQVTM and CDR2 ANQGSEA. The CDR3, as DNA: TGCAGCGTTGTGATGGGAGGGGGGGTCTCCTACGAGCAGTACTTC. This gives the protein CSVVMGGGVSYEQYF.

This clone was seen only a few times. This chain links TRBV2 with TRBJ1-1, with 9 bases identical to TRBD1. J lost 7 bases, V lost 7 bases, and 10 bases had no gene match. Germline V gene data show CDR1 as SNHLY and CDR2 as FYNNEI. This CDR3 comprises 14 residues. CDR3 DNA sequence: TGTGCCAGCAATGTACAGGGGGCCCTACATGAAGCTTTCTTT. Residues: CASNVQGALHEAFF.